These 20 T cell receptor beta chains were all obtained from the same sample, sequenced in a study of T cells in localized non-small cell lung cancer. Clones were sequenced by immunoSEQ multiplex PCR, and TCRdb holds only the in-frame ones, with some missing. The sample contains roughly 35,000 clones, about 91% of which appear only once. Material: peripheral blood mononuclear cells, obtained before any cancer treatment. The receptors originated from a female donor aged 60 or older with stage II lung adenocarcinoma.

The chain is built from TRBV9 and TRBJ2-1; 7 bases are a match to TRBD2. Germline assignment: CDR1 SGDLS and CDR2 YYNGEE. The CDR3 covers 14 residues. Trimming took 4 bases from V and 1 from J; bases not matched to a gene: 2. CDR3 protein: CASSPGGSYNEQFF. The CDR3 DNA reads as TGTGCCAGCAGCCCGGGGGGTTCCTACAATGAGCAGTTCTTC.

This chain joins TRBV5-1 and TRBJ2-7; TRBD2 might be the D (5 bases). This CDR3 is built from 13 residues. V shed 5 bases and J shed 5 bases, with 14 bases lying between them. CDR1 and CDR2 (germline): SGHRS, YFSETQ. The CDR3 reads CASSEREINEQYF. The DNA for the CDR3 is TGCGCCAGCAGTGAGAGGGAGATCAACGAGCAGTACTTC. Variable domain in full (rest from reference TRBV5-1 and TRBJ2-7): KAGVTQTPRYLIKTRGQQVTLSCSPISGHRSVSWYQQTPGQGLQFLFEYFSETQRNKGNFPGRFSGRQFSNSRSEMNVSTLELGDSALYLCASSEREINEQYFGPGTRLTVT.

The chain joins TRBV13 to TRBJ2-5; 7 bases agree with TRBD2. V shed 5 bases, J shed 5 bases, and the junction held 11 bases outside the gene matches. Looked up from germline, CDR1 is PRHDT and CDR2 is FYEKMQ (reference sequence). The CDR3 is 15 residues long. The CDR3 loop reads CASSTLGTGRETQYF. The CDR3 DNA follows: TGTGCCAGCAGCACCCTCGGTACCGGGAGGGAGACCCAGTACTTC.

The rearrangement uses TRBV29-1 and TRBJ2-7; 14 bases match TRBD2. Germline-derived CDR1 and CDR2 are SQVTM and ANQGSEA. The CDR3 totals 13 residues. Germline trimming cut 6 bases from V and 7 bases from J; bases unmatched to any gene: 5. This CDR3 is CSVGLAGEGEQYF. The CDR3 coding sequence is TGCAGCGTGGGACTAGCGGGAGAGGGGGAGCAGTACTTC.

The chain carries TRBV28 and TRBJ2-1; 10 bases align to TRBD2. J gave up 1 base and V 3 bases, and 12 bases lay outside the gene matches. Germline values: CDR1 MDHEN, CDR2 SYDVKM. The CDR3 covers 19 residues. DNA for the CDR3: TGTGCCAGCAGTTTTAGGAGCGGGGGGGCCAAACGGTCCTACAATGAGCAGTTCTTC. Translating it yields CASSFRSGGAKRSYNEQFF.

V and J are TRBV9 and TRBJ1-3; possibly TRBD1 for D (5 bases). This CDR3 has 15 amino acids. Germline V CDR1 and CDR2: SGDLS, YYNGEE. The V gene lost 0 bases and the J gene lost 2 bases, with 9 bases spanning the gap. CDR3 in amino acids: CASSVDGAAGNTIYF. DNA for the CDR3: TGTGCCAGCAGCGTAGATGGGGCCGCTGGAAACACCATATATTTT.

The V and J genes are TRBV28 and TRBJ2-7; no reliable D call. The CDR3 consists of 12 residues. V lost 7 bases and J lost 5, with 12 bases in between. CDR1 MDHEN and CDR2 SYDVKM come from the germline V gene. The chain's CDR3 is CASNSDFNEQYF. The CDR3 DNA reads TGTGCCAGCAACTCGGATTTCAACGAGCAGTACTTC.

This rearrangement joins TRBV11-2 to TRBJ2-3; no firm D call. Germline V gene lookup returns CDR1 SGHAT and CDR2 FQNNGV. V gave up 5 bases and J gave up 6 bases, with 9 bases separating them. The CDR3 length is 12 residues. CDR3 sequence: CASSPGQDTQYF. The CDR3 coding sequence is TGTGCCAGCAGCCCCGGGCAGGATACGCAGTATTTT.

This clone appeared a single time. The chain links TRBV7-2 to TRBJ2-6, with D unclear. In germline, CDR1 is SGHTA, CDR2 FQGNSA. V was cut by 1 base and J by 0 bases, with 10 bases left in between. The CDR3 sequence is 17 residues long. CDR3 residues: CASSLGTASSGANVLTF. In DNA, the CDR3 is TGTGCCAGCAGCTTAGGGACGGCGAGCTCTGGGGCCAACGTCCTGACTTTC.

The V call is TRBV4-2, the J call TRBJ1-2, with a possible D match to TRBD1 (6 bases). Trimming shortened V by 0 bases and J by 3 bases, and 11 bases separated the two germline ends. The length of the CDR3 is 15 residues. CDR1 and CDR2 (germline): LGHNA, YNFKEQ. DNA of the CDR3: TGTGCCAGCAGCCAAGATCGAGCAGGGGACTATGGCTACACCTTC. Translating gives CASSQDRAGDYGYTF.

The chain links TRBV10-3 to TRBJ2-3; D possibly corresponds to TRBD2 (6 bases). Germline values: CDR1 ENHRY, CDR2 SYGVKD. The CDR3 loop spans 15 amino acids. The germline V and J ends were trimmed by 4 bases and 6 bases, with 17 bases remaining between them. For the CDR3, the DNA is TGTGCCATCAGTGGGGGTGGGGACTTGTCGGATACGCAGTATTTT. Amino acids: CAISGGGDLSDTQYF.

This chain joins TRBV28 and TRBJ1-1, with TRBD1 as a possible D gene (5 bases). CDR3 size: 13 residues. V was shortened by 5 bases and J by 11 bases, with 18 bases between the two germline ends. Germline V lookup: CDR1 MDHEN, CDR2 SYDVKM. This CDR3 reads CASSTGTGRSAFF. DNA for the CDR3: TGTGCCAGCAGTACCGGGACCGGAAGAAGCGCTTTCTTT.

DNA of the CDR3: TGTGCCAGCAGTTTAAGCAGGGCTCCGCAAGAGACCCAGTACTTC. The encoded protein is CASSLSRAPQETQYF. The V and J genes are TRBV27 and TRBJ2-5; D possibly corresponds to TRBD1 (5 bases). V dropped 2 bases and J dropped 2 bases, with 12 bases sitting between them. This CDR3 has 15 residues. The germline V gene has CDR1 MNHEY and CDR2 SMNVEV (reference sequence).

This sequence joins TRBV7-2 and TRBJ1-5; D is unresolved. Germline CDR1 reads SGHTA; CDR2 reads FQGNSA. Trimming took 1 base from V and 4 from J, leaving 8 bases between them. The CDR3 runs to 14 residues. The CDR3 spells CASSLEGRNQPQHF. In DNA form, the CDR3 reads TGTGCCAGCAGCTTAGAAGGTAGGAATCAGCCCCAGCATTTT.

This CDR3 reads CASSVEGWGADTQYF. The CDR3 coding sequence is TGTGCCAGCAGCGTAGAGGGGTGGGGAGCAGATACGCAGTATTTT. The rearrangement uses TRBV9 and TRBJ2-3; perhaps D is TRBD1 or TRBD2 (5 bases each). The germline CDR1 and CDR2 sequences are SGDLS and YYNGEE. The CDR3 runs 15 residues. Trimming took 0 bases from V and 4 from J, leaving 12 bases between them.

The genes are TRBV9 and TRBJ1-1; D is perhaps TRBD1 (5 bases). Deletions cut 1 base from V and 1 base from J, with 11 bases between. CDR3 length: 15 amino acids. Germline V lookup: CDR1 SGDLS, CDR2 YYNGEE. The CDR3 spells CASSVSAGGNTEAFF. The CDR3 bases are TGTGCCAGCAGCGTATCAGCCGGGGGGAACACTGAAGCTTTCTTT.

The chain carries TRBV19 and TRBJ2-1; D is possibly TRBD1 (5 bases). Germline V gives CDR1 LNHDA, CDR2 SQIVND (reference sequence). The CDR3 totals 15 residues. V lost 3 bases and J 1 base, leaving 10 bases between the germline ends. The CDR3 DNA is TGTGCCAGTAGTATTAATAGGGGTTCCTACAATGAGCAGTTCTTC. Its translation: CASSINRGSYNEQFF.

The V and J genes are TRBV15 and TRBJ1-1; 7 bases are shared with TRBD1. V dropped 4 bases and J dropped 3; count of bases not matched to a gene: 8. In germline, CDR1 is LNHNV, CDR2 YYDKDF (reference sequence). This CDR3 has 15 amino acids. In DNA, the CDR3 is TGTGCCACCAGCACCCGGACAGGCCCTTACACTGAAGCTTTCTTT. It translates to CATSTRTGPYTEAFF.

The CDR3 coding sequence is TGTGCCAGTAGTATCGGGACAGGGGAAATGGTTGGCAATCAGCCCCAGCATTTT. Protein: CASSIGTGEMVGNQPQHF. V and J are TRBV19 and TRBJ1-5; TRBD1 matches 10 bases. Per the germline V gene, CDR1 is LNHDA and CDR2 is SQIVND (reference sequence). The CDR3 extends over 18 amino acids. V was clipped by 3 bases and J by 2 bases; unmatched bases: 10.

The rearrangement joins TRBV28 to TRBJ1-1, with TRBD1 as a possible D gene (5 bases). The CDR3 totals 15 residues. The V end lost 7 bases, the J end lost 3 bases, and 18 bases lay between the germline ends. Germline V gives CDR1 MDHEN, CDR2 SYDVKM. CDR3 bases: TGTGCCAGCATTCCCGGGGCGGACACGGACACTGAAGCTTTCTTT. Translation: CASIPGADTDTEAFF.